The T cell receptor beta chain described here comes from a study of control samples from healthy donors and cancer patients. Clones were read by immunoSEQ multiplex PCR, and TCRdb kept only the in-frame ones, dropping some. This table has around 72,000 clones, more than 80% appearing once. This clone was found a few times. Trimming at V came to 0 bases and at J to 2 bases, leaving 4 bases not matched to a gene. Germline lookup yields CDR1 WSHSY and CDR2 SAAADI. This CDR3 spans 16 amino acids. This receptor was identified in a man in his fifties or sixties in good health. This rearrangement joins TRBV10-2 to TRBJ2-5, with 9 bases fitting TRBD2. Sequences were obtained from blood. CDR3 region: CASSESSGLAQETQYF. The DNA for the CDR3 is TGCGCCAGCAGTGAGTCTTCGGGACTAGCTCAAGAGACCCAGTACTTC.